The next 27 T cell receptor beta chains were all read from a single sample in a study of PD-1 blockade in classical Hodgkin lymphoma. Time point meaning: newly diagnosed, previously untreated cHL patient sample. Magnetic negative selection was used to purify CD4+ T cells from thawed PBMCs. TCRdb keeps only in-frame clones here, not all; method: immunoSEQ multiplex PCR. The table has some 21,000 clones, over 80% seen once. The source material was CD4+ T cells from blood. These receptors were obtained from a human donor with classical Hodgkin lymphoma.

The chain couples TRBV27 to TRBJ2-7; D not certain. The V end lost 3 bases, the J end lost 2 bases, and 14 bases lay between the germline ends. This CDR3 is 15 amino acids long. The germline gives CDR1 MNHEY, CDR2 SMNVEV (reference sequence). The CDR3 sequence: CASSFEAQRTYEQYF. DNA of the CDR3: TGTGCCAGCAGTTTTGAAGCCCAGAGGACCTACGAGCAGTACTTC.

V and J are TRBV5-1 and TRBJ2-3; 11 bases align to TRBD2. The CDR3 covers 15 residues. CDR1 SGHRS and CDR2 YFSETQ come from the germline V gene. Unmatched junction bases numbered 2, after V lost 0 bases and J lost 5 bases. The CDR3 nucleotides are TGCGCCAGCAGCTTGGGAGGACTAGCGGGAGATACGCAGTATTTT. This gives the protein CASSLGGLAGDTQYF. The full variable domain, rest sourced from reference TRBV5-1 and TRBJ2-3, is KAGVTQTPRYLIKTRGQQVTLSCSPISGHRSVSWYQQTPGQGLQFLFEYFSETQRNKGNFPGRFSGRQFSNSRSEMNVSTLELGDSALYLCASSLGGLAGDTQYFGPGTRLTVL.

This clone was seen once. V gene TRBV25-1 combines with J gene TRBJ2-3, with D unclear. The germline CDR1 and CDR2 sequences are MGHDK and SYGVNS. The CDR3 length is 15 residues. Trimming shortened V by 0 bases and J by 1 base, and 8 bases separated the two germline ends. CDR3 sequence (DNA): TGTGCCAGCAGTGAATATTTTGGCGGCACAGATACGCAGTATTTT. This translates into CASSEYFGGTDTQYF.

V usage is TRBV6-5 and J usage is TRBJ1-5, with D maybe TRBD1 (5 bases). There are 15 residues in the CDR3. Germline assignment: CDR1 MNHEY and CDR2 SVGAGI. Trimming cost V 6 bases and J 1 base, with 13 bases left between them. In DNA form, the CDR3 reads TGTGCCAGCAGATCCAGGGACCTCAGCAATCAGCCCCAGCATTTT. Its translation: CASRSRDLSNQPQHF.

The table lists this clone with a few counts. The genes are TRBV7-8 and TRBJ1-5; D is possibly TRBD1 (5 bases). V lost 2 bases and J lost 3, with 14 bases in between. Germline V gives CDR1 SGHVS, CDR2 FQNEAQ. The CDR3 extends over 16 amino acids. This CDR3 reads CASSLIGGASNQPQHF. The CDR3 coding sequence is TGTGCCAGCAGCTTAATCGGCGGGGCGTCCAATCAGCCCCAGCATTTT.

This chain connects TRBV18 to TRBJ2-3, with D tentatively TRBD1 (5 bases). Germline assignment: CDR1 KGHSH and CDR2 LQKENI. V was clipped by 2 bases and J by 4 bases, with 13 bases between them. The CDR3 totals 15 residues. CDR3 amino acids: CASSPRAGMSDTQYF. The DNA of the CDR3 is TGTGCCAGCTCACCAAGGGCAGGGATGTCAGATACGCAGTATTTT.

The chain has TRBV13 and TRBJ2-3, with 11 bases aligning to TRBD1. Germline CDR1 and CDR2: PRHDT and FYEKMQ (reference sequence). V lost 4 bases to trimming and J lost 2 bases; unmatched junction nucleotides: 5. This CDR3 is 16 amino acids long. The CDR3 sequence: CASSSGQGAFTDTQYF. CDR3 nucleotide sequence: TGTGCCAGCAGCTCCGGACAGGGGGCCTTCACAGATACGCAGTATTTT.

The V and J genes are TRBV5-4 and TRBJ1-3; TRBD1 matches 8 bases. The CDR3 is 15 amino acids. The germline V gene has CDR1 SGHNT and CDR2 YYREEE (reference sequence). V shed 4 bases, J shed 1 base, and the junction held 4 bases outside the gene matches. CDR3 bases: TGTGCCAGCAGCATAGGACAGGGATCTGGAAACACCATATATTTT. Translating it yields CASSIGQGSGNTIYF.

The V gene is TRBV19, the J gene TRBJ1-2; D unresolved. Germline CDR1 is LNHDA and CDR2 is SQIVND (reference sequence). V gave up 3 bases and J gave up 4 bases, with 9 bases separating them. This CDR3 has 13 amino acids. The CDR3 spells CASSIIGPYGYTF. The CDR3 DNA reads TGTGCCAGTAGTATTATTGGTCCCTATGGCTACACCTTC.

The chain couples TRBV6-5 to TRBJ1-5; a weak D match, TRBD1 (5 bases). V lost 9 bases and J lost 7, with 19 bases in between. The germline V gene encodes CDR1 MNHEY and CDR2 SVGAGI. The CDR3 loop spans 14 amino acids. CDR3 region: CASSEGTLVQPQHF. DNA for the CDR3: TGTGCCAGTTCTGAGGGGACCTTGGTCCAGCCCCAGCATTTT.

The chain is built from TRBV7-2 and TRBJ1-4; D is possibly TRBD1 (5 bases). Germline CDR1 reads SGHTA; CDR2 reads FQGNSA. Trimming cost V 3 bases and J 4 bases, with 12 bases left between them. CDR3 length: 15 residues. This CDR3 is CASSFSWDGNEKLFF. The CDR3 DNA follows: TGTGCCAGCAGCTTTTCTTGGGACGGTAATGAAAAACTGTTTTTT. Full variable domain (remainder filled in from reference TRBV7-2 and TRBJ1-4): GAGVSQSPSNKVTEKGKDVELRCDPISGHTALYWYRQSLGQGLEFLIYFQGNSAPDKSGLPSDRFSAERTGGSVSTLTIQRTQQEDSAVYLCASSFSWDGNEKLFFGSGTQLSVL.

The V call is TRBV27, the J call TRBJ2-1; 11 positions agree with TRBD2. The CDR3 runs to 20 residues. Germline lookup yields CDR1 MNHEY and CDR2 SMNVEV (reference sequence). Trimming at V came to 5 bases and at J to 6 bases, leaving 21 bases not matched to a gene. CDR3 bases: TGTGCCAGCAGTCCCGAACCGGGACTAGCGGCCACCCAGGGAAGCAATGAGCAGTTCTTC. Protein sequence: CASSPEPGLAATQGSNEQFF.

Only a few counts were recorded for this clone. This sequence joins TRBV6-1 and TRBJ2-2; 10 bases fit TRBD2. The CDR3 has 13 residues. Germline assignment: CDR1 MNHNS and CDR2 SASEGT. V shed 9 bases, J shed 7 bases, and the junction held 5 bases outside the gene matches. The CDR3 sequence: CASKRGGNGELFF. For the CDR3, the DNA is TGTGCCAGTAAGCGGGGGGGGAACGGGGAGCTGTTTTTT.

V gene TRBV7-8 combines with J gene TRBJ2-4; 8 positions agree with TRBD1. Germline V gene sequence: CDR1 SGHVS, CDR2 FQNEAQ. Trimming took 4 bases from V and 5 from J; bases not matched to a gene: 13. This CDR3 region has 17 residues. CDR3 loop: CASSSFTGTGDENIQYF. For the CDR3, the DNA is TGTGCCAGCAGCTCGTTTACCGGGACAGGAGACGAAAACATTCAGTACTTC.

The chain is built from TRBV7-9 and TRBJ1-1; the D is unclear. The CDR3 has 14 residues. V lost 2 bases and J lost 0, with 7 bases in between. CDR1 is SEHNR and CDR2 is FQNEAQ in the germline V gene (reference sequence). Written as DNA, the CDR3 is TGTGCCAGCAGCTTATCCAGTATGAACACTGAAGCTTTCTTT. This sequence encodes CASSLSSMNTEAFF.

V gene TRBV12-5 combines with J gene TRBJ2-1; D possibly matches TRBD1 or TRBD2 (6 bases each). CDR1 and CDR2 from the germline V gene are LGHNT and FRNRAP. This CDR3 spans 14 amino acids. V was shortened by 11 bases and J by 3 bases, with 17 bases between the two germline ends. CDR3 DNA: TGTGCTGGGGGGACCAGGGGAGGCTACAATGAGCAGTTCTTC. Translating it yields CAGGTRGGYNEQFF.

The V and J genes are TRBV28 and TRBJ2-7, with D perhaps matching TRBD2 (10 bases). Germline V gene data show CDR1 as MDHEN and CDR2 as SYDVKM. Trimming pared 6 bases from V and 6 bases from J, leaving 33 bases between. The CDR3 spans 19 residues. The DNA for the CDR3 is TGTGCCAGCAGCCTAGATACGACAGGGGGGCTAGCGGGAGTTTTCGAGCAGTACTTC. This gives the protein CASSLDTTGGLAGVFEQYF.

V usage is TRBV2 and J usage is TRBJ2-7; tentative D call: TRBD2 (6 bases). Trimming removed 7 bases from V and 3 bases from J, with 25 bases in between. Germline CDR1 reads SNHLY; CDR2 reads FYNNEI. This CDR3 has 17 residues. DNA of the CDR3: TGTGCCAGCAACCCCCTGGGACTTTCCGATCCCAGCTACGAGCAGTACTTC. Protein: CASNPLGLSDPSYEQYF.

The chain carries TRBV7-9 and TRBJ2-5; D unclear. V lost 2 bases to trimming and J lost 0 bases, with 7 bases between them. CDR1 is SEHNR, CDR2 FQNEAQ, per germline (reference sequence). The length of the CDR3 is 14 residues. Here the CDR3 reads CASSLQRYQETQYF. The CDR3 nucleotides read TGTGCCAGCAGCTTACAGAGGTACCAAGAGACCCAGTACTTC. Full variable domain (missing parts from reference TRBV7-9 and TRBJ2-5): DTGVSQNPRHKITKRGQNVTFRCDPISEHNRLYWYRQTLGQGPEFLTYFQNEAQLEKSRLLSDRFSAERPKGSFSTLEIQRTEQGDSAMYLCASSLQRYQETQYFGPGTRLLVL.

The CDR3: CASSPQHNYNEQFF. The DNA for the CDR3 is TGTGCCAGCTCACCACAGCACAACTACAATGAGCAGTTCTTC. The chain has TRBV18 and TRBJ2-1; D gene unclear. Trimming pared 1 base from V and 3 bases from J, leaving 7 bases between. Germline lookup yields CDR1 KGHSH and CDR2 LQKENI. This CDR3 is built from 14 residues.

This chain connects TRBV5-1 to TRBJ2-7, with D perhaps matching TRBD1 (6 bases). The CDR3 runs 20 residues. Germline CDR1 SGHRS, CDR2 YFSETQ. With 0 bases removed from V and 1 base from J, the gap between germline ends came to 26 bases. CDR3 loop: CASSLAFRDTGTPRSYEQYF. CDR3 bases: TGCGCCAGCAGCTTGGCGTTTAGGGACACCGGGACCCCTAGGTCCTACGAGCAGTACTTC.

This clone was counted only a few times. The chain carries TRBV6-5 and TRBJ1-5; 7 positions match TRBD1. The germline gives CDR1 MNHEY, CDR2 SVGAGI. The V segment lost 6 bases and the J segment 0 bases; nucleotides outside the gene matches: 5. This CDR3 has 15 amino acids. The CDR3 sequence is CASSHRGGSNQPQHF. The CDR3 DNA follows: TGTGCCAGCAGCCACAGGGGCGGTAGCAATCAGCCCCAGCATTTT.

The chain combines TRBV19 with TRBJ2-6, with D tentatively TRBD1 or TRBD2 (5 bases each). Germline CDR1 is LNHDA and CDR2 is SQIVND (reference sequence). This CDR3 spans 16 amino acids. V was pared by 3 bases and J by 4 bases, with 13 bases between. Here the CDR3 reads CASSIRGDNGANVLTF. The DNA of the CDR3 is TGTGCCAGTAGTATCAGAGGGGATAACGGGGCCAACGTCCTGACTTTC.

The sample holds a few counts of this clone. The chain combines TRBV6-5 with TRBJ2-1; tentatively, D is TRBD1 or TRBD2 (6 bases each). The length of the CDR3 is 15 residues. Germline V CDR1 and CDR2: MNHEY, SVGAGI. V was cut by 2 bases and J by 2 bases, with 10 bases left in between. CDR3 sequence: CASSYGGRPYNEQFF. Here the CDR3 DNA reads TGTGCCAGCAGTTACGGGGGGCGCCCCTACAATGAGCAGTTCTTC.

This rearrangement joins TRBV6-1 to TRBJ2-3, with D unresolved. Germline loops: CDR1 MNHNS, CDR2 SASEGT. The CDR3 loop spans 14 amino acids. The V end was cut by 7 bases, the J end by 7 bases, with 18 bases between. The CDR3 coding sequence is TGTGCCAGCACTATCGGCAAGACGGTTAATACGCAGTATTTT. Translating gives CASTIGKTVNTQYF.

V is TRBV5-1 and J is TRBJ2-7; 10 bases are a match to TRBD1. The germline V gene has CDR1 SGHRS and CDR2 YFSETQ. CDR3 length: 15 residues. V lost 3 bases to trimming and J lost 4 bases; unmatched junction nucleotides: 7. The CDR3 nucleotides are TGCGCCAGCAGCTCGGGACAGGGGAACCAATACGAGCAGTACTTC. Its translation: CASSSGQGNQYEQYF.

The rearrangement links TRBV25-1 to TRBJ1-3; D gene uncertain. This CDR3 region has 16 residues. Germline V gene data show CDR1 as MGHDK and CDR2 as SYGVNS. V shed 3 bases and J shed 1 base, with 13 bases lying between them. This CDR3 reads CASSDPRTDSGNTIYF. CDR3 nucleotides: TGTGCCAGCAGTGATCCTAGGACGGATTCTGGAAACACCATATATTTT.